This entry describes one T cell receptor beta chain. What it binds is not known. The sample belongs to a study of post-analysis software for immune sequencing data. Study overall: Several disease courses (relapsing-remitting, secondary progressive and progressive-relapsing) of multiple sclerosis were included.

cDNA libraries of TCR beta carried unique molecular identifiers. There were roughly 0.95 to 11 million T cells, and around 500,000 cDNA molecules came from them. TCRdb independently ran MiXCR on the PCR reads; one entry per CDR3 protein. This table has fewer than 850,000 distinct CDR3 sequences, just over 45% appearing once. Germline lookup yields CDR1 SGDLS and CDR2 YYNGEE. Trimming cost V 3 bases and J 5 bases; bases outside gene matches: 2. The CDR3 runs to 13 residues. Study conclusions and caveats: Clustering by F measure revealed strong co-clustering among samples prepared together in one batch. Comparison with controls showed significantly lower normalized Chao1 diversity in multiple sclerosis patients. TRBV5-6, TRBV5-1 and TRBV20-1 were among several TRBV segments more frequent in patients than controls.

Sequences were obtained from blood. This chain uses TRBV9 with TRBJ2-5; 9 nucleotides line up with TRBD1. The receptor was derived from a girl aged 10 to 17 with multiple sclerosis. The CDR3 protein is CASSGDRGETQYF. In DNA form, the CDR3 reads TGTGCCAGCAGCGGAGACAGGGGGGAGACCCAGTACTTC. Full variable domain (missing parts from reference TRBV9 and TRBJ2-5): DSGVTQTPKHLITATGQRVTLRCSPRSGDLSVYWYQQSLDQGLQFLIQYYNGEERAKGNILERFSAQQFPDLHSELNLSSLELGDSALYFCASSGDRGETQYFGPGTRLLVL.